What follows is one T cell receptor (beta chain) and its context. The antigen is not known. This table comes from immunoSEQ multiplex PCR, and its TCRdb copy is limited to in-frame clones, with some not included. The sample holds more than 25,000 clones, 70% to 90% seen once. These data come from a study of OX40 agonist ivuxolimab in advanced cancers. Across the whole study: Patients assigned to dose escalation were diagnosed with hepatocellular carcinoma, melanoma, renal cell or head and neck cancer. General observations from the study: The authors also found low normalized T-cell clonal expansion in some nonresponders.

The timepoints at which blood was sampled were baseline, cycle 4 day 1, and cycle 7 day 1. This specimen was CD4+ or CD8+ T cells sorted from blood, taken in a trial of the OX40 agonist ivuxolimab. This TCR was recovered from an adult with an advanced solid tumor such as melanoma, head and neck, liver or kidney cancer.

The CDR3 loop is CASSQEGGGFTDTQYF. The CDR3 DNA reads TGCGCCAGCAGCCAAGAAGGCGGCGGTTTCACAGATACGCAGTATTTT. The V call is TRBV4-1, the J call TRBJ2-3; D is ambiguous. In germline, CDR1 is MGHRA, CDR2 YSYEKL. The V end was cut by 0 bases, the J end by 2 bases, with 12 bases between. The CDR3 is 16 residues long.